This note documents a single T cell receptor (beta chain) sequence. The treatment denotes: randomized to nivolumab then ipilimumab (arm A) or the reverse (arm B). PBMC sorting kept live CD3+CD8+ cells without CD19 or CD56. The J segment lost 0 bases and the V segment lost 3 bases, leaving 2 bases of the junction unmatched. Germline-derived CDR1 and CDR2 are LGHNA and YSLEER. The CDR3 spans 16 residues. The repertoire was sequenced with immunoSEQ multiplex PCR; TCRdb's copy has only in-frame clones and lacks some. The top ten clones hold roughly 10% of a sample with over 15,000 clones, about 75% of them seen once. The sample originates from a study of sequential checkpoint blockade in melanoma.

This receptor was obtained from a human donor with melanoma. The sample was CD8+ T cells sorted from blood (inferred from file names), taken from a patient given nivolumab and ipilimumab in sequence. The V call is TRBV4-3, the J call TRBJ1-6; 7 bases map to TRBD1. CDR3 coding DNA: TGCGCCAGCAGCCAGAGGGACAGCTCCTATAATTCACCCCTCCACTTT. Its protein is CASSQRDSSYNSPLHF.